This passage covers 12 T cell receptor beta chains from one sample sequenced in a study of response to subunit inactivated influenza vaccine. TCRdb analysed the RT-PCR reads with MiXCR anew, one entry per CDR3 protein. The sample shows 500,000 to 650,000 distinct CDR3 sequences, approximately 7.6% of them seen only once. Sequenced here: PBMCs from blood, sampled roughly 24 months after vaccination. The receptors shown here come from a man aged 45 to 75 who received an inactivated influenza vaccine.

This clonotype appeared a few times. The chain carries TRBV20-1 and TRBJ2-5, with D possibly TRBD2 on 6 matching bases. Trimming left V 1 base short and J 2 bases short, with 14 bases between. In germline, CDR1 is DFQATT, CDR2 SNEGSKA (reference sequence). The CDR3 runs 15 residues. The CDR3 DNA reads TGCAGTGCTAGAGGGAGGGCGGGGTGGCAAGAGACCCAGTACTTC. Its translation: CSARGRAGWQETQYF.

The V and J genes are TRBV20-1 and TRBJ2-7; 8 nucleotides line up with TRBD2. The CDR3 runs 13 residues. J gave up 3 bases and V 4 bases, and 5 bases lay outside the gene matches. Germline CDR1 reads DFQATT; CDR2 reads SNEGSKA (reference sequence). This CDR3 is CSATVTSVYEQYF. The DNA of the CDR3 is TGCAGTGCTACGGTGACTAGCGTCTACGAGCAGTACTTC.

This clonotype was seen only a few times. The chain joins TRBV12-3 or TRBV12-4 to TRBJ2-1, with 10 positions matching TRBD2. CDR3 size: 15 residues. V lost 6 bases, J lost 10 bases, and 12 bases stayed unmatched. CDR3 protein: CASSHSGGRLGEQFF. The CDR3 bases are TGTGCCAGCAGCCATAGCGGGGGGCGGTTAGGGGAGCAGTTCTTC.

This clonotype was recorded at least ten times. The V call is TRBV3-1, the J call TRBJ2-1, with 7 bases fitting TRBD1. CDR3 size: 14 residues. V shed 4 bases and J 2 bases; nucleotides not matched to a gene: 2. The germline V gene has CDR1 LGHDT and CDR2 YNNKEL (reference sequence). The chain's CDR3 is CASSPGQTYNEQFF. As DNA, the CDR3 is TGTGCCAGCAGCCCGGGACAGACCTACAATGAGCAGTTCTTC.

This clonotype was seen ten or more times. The chain recombines TRBV18 with TRBJ2-1, with TRBD1 matching 9 bases. Germline V gene lookup returns CDR1 KGHSH and CDR2 LQKENI. The CDR3 sequence is 14 residues long. The V segment lost 4 bases and the J segment 7 bases; nucleotides outside the gene matches: 5. For the CDR3, the DNA is TGTGCCAGCTCACAGTTGACAGGGGGGAATGAGCAGTTCTTC. Translated: CASSQLTGGNEQFF.

Of note for this clonotype: Just one base apart from a much larger clone, this may be a read error. The rearrangement joins TRBV25-1 to TRBJ2-7, with 9 bases matching TRBD1. The CDR3 contains 15 residues. In germline, CDR1 is MGHDK, CDR2 SYGVNS. The CDR3: CAISEPTGQGYEQYF. The CDR3 DNA follows: TGTGCCATCAGTGAACCTACGGGACAGGGATACGAGCAGTACTTC.

This clonotype was picked up many times. This chain uses TRBV4-3 with TRBJ1-2; D perhaps matches TRBD1 (6 bases). The CDR3 loop spans 12 amino acids. The germline V gene encodes CDR1 LGHNA and CDR2 YSLEER. The ends were cut back, 6 bases at V and 4 bases at J, with 9 bases in the middle. The CDR3 DNA sequence: TGCGCCAGCAGTAGAGGGGGCTATGGCTACACCTTC. Protein product: CASSRGGYGYTF.

The rearrangement joins TRBV5-1 to TRBJ2-7; D is uncertain. CDR1 SGHRS and CDR2 YFSETQ come from the germline V gene. Trimming cost V 0 bases and J 4 bases, with 11 bases left between them. This CDR3 region has 14 residues. The CDR3 DNA is TGCGCCAGCAGCTTGGAGGGTGCGGATTACGAGCAGTACTTC. Translated, it gives CASSLEGADYEQYF.

This clonotype was observed a handful of times. The chain recombines TRBV5-1 with TRBJ2-3; possible D gene TRBD2, 6 bases. With 8 bases removed from V and 1 base from J, the gap between germline ends came to 14 bases. The CDR3 runs 14 residues. Germline CDR1 SGHRS, CDR2 YFSETQ. Written as DNA, the CDR3 is TGCGCCAGTAGGGACTTCGGAGGCACAGATACGCAGTATTTT. It is translated as CASRDFGGTDTQYF.

Worth noting for this clonotype: One junction end does not reproduce the germline sequence, and a read error may be involved. The chain links TRBV12-3 or TRBV12-4 to TRBJ1-5, with unresolved D. This CDR3 region has 13 residues. CDR3 in DNA: TGTTCCAGCAGTTTGCAGTTTACCCAGCCCCAGCATTTT. Translating it yields CSSSLQFTQPQHF.

In this sample, this clonotype turned up a few times. The V and J genes are TRBV7-2 and TRBJ2-5, with 8 bases that match TRBD2. The CDR3 consists of 14 residues. Trimming removed 7 bases from V and 7 bases from J; junction bases left unmatched: 11. The germline CDR1 and CDR2 sequences are SGHTA and FQGNSA. This CDR3 is CASTRGGGSATQYF. The CDR3 DNA reads TGTGCCAGCACCCGGGGGGGAGGGTCCGCGACCCAGTACTTC.

In its sample, this clonotype was seen a few times. The rearrangement joins TRBV20-1 to TRBJ2-4; TRBD1 agrees at 8 bases. The CDR3 extends over 14 amino acids. Germline V CDR1 and CDR2: DFQATT, SNEGSKA (reference sequence). The V and J ends lost 6 bases and 1 base, in that order; junction bases with no gene match: 5. Here the CDR3 reads CSAPGGTAKNIQYF. The CDR3 DNA follows: TGCAGTGCGCCAGGGGGCACGGCCAAAAACATTCAGTACTTC.